This TCR beta chain was sequenced for a study of patients and donors after allogeneic stem cell transplantation. Via MiXCR, TCRdb re-called the RT-PCR reads, giving one row per CDR3 protein. The table lists about 150,000 distinct CDR3 sequences, over 35% of them singletons. This CDR3 is built from 14 residues. V lost 5 bases and J lost 1, with 11 bases in between. The TCR originated in a human donor who was either an allogeneic HSCT recipient or a stem cell or donor lymphocyte infusion donor (not recorded which). It is not recorded whose cells these are; they may come from a transplant donor. The rearrangement uses TRBV12-3 or TRBV12-4 and TRBJ1-1; D possibly corresponds to TRBD1 (6 bases). The sample taken for sequencing was blood, either unsorted or a sorted T cell fraction (not recorded which). CDR3 sequence (DNA): TGTGCCAGCAGTACCGGGACACAGAACACTGAAGCTTTCTTT. It is translated as CASSTGTQNTEAFF.